The 6 T cell receptor beta chains reported below all come from one sample, sequenced in a study of T-cell reconstitution after alpha-beta-depleted transplantation in children (dated by TCRdb to 2015 to 2016). Libraries were made using PCR. Sequencing took place on an Illumina HiSeq 2500. TCR library preparation used molecular barcoding, with unique molecular identifiers applied to normalize quantification of the TCRbeta repertoire. Through fastp at Q25 and MiXCR, TCRdb rebuilt clones from the public reads, retaining in-frame beta chains. One record per CDR3 amino acid sequence lists the most common genes and DNA. Recorded for this sample are some 200,000 distinct CDR3 sequences; less than 15% of them occurred a single time. The ten largest account for over 10% of the sample. The sample here was PBMCs from the stem cell graft donor, taken from the stem cell graft. These receptor sequences come from a human donor who donated a stem cell graft to a child with acute lymphoblastic leukemia.

Note on this clonotype: One base away lies a much larger clone, so this may be a sequencing read error. V gene TRBV29-1 combines with J gene TRBJ2-1, with D possibly matching TRBD2 (5 bases). Trimming removed 7 bases at V and 2 bases at J, with 18 bases between. Germline V gene data show CDR1 as SQVTM and CDR2 as ANQGSEA. The length of the CDR3 is 15 residues. CDR3 amino acids: CSGLELAGAYNEQFF. The CDR3, as DNA: TGCAGCGGCCTTGAGCTAGCCGGTGCCTACAATGAGCAGTTCTTC.

This clonotype was recorded at least ten times. The chain links TRBV7-2 to TRBJ1-5; D gene uncertain. Germline loops: CDR1 SGHTA, CDR2 FQGNSA. CDR3 length: 16 residues. The ends were cut back, 5 bases at V and 2 bases at J, with 16 bases in the middle. CDR3 DNA sequence: TGTGCCAGCAGCGGCAAAGGTACTGTGGGCAATCAGCCCCAGCATTTT. Protein sequence: CASSGKGTVGNQPQHF. The full variable domain, with the rest looked up from reference TRBV7-2 and TRBJ1-5, is GAGVSQSPSNKVTEKGKDVELRCDPISGHTALYWYRQSLGQGLEFLIYFQGNSAPDKSGLPSDRFSAERTGGSVSTLTIQRTQQEDSAVYLCASSGKGTVGNQPQHFGDGTRLSIL.

This clonotype showed up many times. This chain uses TRBV7-8 with TRBJ1-1, with D tentatively TRBD1 (6 bases). Germline CDR1 SGHVS, CDR2 FQNEAQ. The ends were cut back, 3 bases at V and 2 bases at J, with 10 bases in the middle. The CDR3 length is 14 residues. Here the CDR3 DNA reads TGTGCCAGCAGCTTCCGGGACATAAACACTGAAGCTTTCTTT. This translates into CASSFRDINTEAFF.

The gene calls are TRBV29-1 and TRBJ1-1, with D tentatively TRBD1 (5 bases). The V gene lost 0 bases and the J gene lost 1 base, with 9 bases spanning the gap. The CDR3 covers 14 residues. Germline V gives CDR1 SQVTM, CDR2 ANQGSEA. The CDR3 is CSVEDDRRNTEAFF. CDR3 bases: TGCAGCGTTGAAGATGACAGAAGGAACACTGAAGCTTTCTTT.

This clonotype was found many times. The rearrangement links TRBV28 to TRBJ1-2; D may be TRBD1 (5 bases). Trimming took 8 bases from V and 8 from J, leaving 21 bases between them. Germline V gene sequence: CDR1 MDHEN, CDR2 SYDVKM. The CDR3 covers 14 residues. The CDR3 nucleotides read TGTGCCAGCGTTAGGACTGTCGGGACGGAAGGCTACACCTTC. Protein sequence: CASVRTVGTEGYTF.

This CDR3 reads CASSLQGPGEQYF. In DNA, the CDR3 is TGTGCCAGCAGCCTCCAGGGGCCGGGGGAGCAGTACTTC. The rearrangement uses TRBV6-1 and TRBJ2-7; D may be TRBD1 (6 bases). Trimming removed 6 bases from V and 7 bases from J, with 16 bases in between. The CDR3 totals 13 residues. Germline V gene data show CDR1 as MNHNS and CDR2 as SASEGT.